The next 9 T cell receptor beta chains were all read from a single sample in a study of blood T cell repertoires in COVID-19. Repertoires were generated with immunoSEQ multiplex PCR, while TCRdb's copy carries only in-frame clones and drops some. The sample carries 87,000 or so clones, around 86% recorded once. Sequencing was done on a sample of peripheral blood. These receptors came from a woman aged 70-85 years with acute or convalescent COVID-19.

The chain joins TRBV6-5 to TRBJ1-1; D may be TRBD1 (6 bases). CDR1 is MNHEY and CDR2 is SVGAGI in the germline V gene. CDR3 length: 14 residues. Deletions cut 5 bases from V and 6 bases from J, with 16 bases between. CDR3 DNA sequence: TGTGCCAGCAGTCGTGACAGGCCCCCGTCTGAAGCTTTCTTT. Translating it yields CASSRDRPPSEAFF.

In DNA, the CDR3 is TGTGCCAGCTCACCACCCTCTCGAGAATATGGCTACACCTTC. It is translated as CASSPPSREYGYTF. The chain couples TRBV18 to TRBJ1-2; D unclear. CDR1 is KGHSH and CDR2 is LQKENI in the germline V gene. This CDR3 has 14 residues. Between the trimmed V and J ends, which lost 0 bases and 5 bases, there was a span of 10 bases.

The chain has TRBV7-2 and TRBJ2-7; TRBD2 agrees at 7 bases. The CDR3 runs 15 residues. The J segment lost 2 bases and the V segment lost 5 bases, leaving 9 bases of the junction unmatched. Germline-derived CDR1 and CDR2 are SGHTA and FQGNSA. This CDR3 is CASSTSTGGTYEQYF. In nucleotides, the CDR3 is TGTGCCAGCAGCACTTCGACGGGGGGAACCTACGAGCAGTACTTC.

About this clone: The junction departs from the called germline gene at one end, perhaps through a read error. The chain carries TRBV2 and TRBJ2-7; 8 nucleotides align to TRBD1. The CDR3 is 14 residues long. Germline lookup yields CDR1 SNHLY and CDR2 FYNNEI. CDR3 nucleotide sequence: TGTGCCAGCAGCGAAGGACAGGGTGGTTTCGAGCAGTACTTC. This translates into CASSEGQGGFEQYF.

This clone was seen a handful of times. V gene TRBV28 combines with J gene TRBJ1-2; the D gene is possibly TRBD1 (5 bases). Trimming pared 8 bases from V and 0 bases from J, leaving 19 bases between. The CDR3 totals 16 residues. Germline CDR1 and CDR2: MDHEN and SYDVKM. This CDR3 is CASWGGTRNANYGYTF. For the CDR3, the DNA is TGTGCCAGCTGGGGCGGTACGCGGAACGCTAACTATGGCTACACCTTC.

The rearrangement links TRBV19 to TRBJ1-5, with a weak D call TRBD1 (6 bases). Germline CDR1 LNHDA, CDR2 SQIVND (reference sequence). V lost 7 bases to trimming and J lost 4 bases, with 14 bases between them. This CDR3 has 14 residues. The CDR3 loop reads CASMIQGLNQPQHF. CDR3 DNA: TGTGCCAGTATGATTCAGGGGTTGAATCAGCCCCAGCATTTT. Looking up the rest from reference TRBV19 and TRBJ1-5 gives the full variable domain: DGGITQSPKYLFRKEGQNVTLSCEQNLNHDAMYWYRQDPGQGLRLIYYSQIVNDFQKGDIAEGYSVSREKKESFPLTVTSAQKNPTAFYLCASMIQGLNQPQHFGDGTRLSIL.

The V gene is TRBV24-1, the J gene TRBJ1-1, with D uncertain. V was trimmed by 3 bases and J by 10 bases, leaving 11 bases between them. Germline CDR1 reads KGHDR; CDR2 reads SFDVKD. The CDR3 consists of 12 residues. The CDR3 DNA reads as TGTGCCACCAGTGATAGCCGAAGTGGAGCTTTCTTT. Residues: CATSDSRSGAFF.

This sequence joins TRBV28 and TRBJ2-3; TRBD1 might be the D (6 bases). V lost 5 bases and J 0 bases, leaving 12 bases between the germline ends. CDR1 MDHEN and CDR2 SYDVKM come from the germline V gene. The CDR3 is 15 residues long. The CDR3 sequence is CASSGGQASTDTQYF. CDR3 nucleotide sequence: TGTGCCAGCAGTGGGGGACAAGCAAGCACAGATACGCAGTATTTT.

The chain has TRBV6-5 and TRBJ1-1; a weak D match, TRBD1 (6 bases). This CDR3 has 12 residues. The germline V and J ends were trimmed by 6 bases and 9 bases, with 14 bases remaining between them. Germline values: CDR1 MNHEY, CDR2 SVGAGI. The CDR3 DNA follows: TGTGCCAGCAGGGCGGAAGGACAGAAAGCTTTCTTT. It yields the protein CASRAEGQKAFF.